This T cell receptor (beta chain) was identified during a study of shared clonotypes between healthy human individuals. The CDR3 spans 15 residues. Per the germline V gene, CDR1 is SQVTM and CDR2 is ANQGSEA. After removal of 2 bases from V and 7 bases from J, the junction contained 11 bases not matched to a gene. This table comes from immunoSEQ multiplex PCR, and its TCRdb copy is limited to in-frame clones, with some not included. The top ten hold approximately 25% of the sample, which has under 150,000 clones, around 66% seen once. Concerning this clone itself: Its antigen is as yet unknown.

General study results and limits: Estimated richness values were generally larger in naive subsets than in memory subsets.

This sequence originates from a woman under 40 in good health. The J gene is TRBJ2-5, the V gene TRBV29-1; 9 nucleotides agree with TRBD2. The sequenced material came from memory CD8+ T cells sorted from blood. Subset here: CD45RO+ cells pooled with CCR7-negative TemRA cells. CDR3 nucleotide sequence: TGCAGCGTTGAAAGAGGAGCGGGAGGTTTGGCGACCCAGTACTTC. Its protein is CSVERGAGGLATQYF.